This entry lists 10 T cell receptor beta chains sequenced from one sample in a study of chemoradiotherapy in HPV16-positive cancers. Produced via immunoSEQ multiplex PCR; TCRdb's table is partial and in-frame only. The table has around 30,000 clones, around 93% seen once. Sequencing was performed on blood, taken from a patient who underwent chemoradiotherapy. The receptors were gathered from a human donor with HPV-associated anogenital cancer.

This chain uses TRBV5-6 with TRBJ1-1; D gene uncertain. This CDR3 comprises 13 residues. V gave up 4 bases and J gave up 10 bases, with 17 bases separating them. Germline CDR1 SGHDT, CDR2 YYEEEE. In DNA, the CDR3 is TGTGCCAGCAGCCCGAGATGGGAAGCAAGAGCTTTCTTT. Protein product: CASSPRWEARAFF.

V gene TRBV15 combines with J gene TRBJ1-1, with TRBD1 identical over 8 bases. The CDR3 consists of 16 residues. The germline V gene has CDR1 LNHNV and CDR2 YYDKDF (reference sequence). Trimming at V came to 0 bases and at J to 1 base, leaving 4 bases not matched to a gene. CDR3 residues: CATSRDRTGGNTEAFF. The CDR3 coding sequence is TGTGCCACCAGCAGAGATCGTACAGGGGGGAACACTGAAGCTTTCTTT.

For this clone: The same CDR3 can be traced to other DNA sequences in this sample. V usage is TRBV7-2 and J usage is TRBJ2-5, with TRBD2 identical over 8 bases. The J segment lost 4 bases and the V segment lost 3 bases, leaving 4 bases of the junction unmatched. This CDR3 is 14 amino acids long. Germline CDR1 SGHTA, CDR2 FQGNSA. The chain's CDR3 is CASSFGGARETQYF. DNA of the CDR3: TGTGCCAGCAGCTTCGGGGGGGCCAGAGAGACCCAGTACTTC.

CDR3 nucleotide sequence: TGTGCCAGCTCACCTCGGGAGCTGTTGGGTGAGCAGTACTTC. It encodes CASSPRELLGEQYF. The V call is TRBV18, the J call TRBJ2-7; D perhaps matches TRBD2 (6 bases). The germline V and J ends were trimmed by 3 bases and 7 bases, with 16 bases remaining between them. This CDR3 region has 14 residues. The germline CDR1 and CDR2 sequences are KGHSH and LQKENI. The variable domain in full, with the rest retrieved from reference TRBV18 and TRBJ2-7, is NAGVMQNPRHLVRRRGQEARLRCSPMKGHSHVYWYRQLPEEGLKFMVYLQKENIIDESGMPKERFSAEFPKEGPSILRIQQVVRGDSAAYFCASSPRELLGEQYFGPGTRLTVT.

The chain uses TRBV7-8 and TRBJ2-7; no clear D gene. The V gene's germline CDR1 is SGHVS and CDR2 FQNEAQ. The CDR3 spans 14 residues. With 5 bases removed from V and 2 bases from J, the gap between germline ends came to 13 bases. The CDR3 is CASSLGPAPYEQYF. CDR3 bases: TGTGCCAGCAGCCTCGGACCCGCCCCCTACGAGCAGTACTTC.

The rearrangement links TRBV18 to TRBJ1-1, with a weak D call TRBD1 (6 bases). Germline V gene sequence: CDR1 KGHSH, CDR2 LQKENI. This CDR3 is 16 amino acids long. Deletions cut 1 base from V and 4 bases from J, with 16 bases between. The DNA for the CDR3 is TGTGCCAGCTCACCACGGGAGTCCGGGGGCGGCACTGAAGCTTTCTTT. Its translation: CASSPRESGGGTEAFF.

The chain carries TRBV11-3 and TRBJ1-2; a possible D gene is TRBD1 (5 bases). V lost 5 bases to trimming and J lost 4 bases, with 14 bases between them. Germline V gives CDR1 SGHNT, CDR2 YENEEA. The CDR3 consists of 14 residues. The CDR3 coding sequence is TGTGCCAGCAGCGTGGGGGGGAGCCTCTATGGCTACACCTTC. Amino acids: CASSVGGSLYGYTF. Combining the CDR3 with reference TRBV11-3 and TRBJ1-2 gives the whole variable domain EAGVVQSPRYKIIEKKQPVAFWCNPISGHNTLYWYLQNLGQGPELLIRYENEEAVDDSQLPKDRFSAERLKGVDSTLKIQPAELGDSAVYLCASSVGGSLYGYTFGSGTRLTVV.

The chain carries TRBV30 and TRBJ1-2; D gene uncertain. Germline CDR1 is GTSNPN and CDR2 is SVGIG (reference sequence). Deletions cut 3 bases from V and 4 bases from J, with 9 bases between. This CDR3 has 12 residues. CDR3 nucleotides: TGTGCCTGGAGCTACTCCGGCTATGGCTACACCTTC. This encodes CAWSYSGYGYTF.

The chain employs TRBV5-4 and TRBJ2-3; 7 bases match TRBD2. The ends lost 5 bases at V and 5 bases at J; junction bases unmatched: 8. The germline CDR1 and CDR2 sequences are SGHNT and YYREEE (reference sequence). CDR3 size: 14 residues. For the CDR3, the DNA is TGTGCCAGCAGTAGGGGACTATCCGGAGATACGCAGTATTTT. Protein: CASSRGLSGDTQYF.

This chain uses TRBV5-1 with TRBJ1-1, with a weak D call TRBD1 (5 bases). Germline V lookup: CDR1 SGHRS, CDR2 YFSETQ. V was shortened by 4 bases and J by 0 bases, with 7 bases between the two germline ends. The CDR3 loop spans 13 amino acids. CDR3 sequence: CASSPGMNTEAFF. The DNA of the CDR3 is TGCGCCAGCAGCCCAGGGATGAACACTGAAGCTTTCTTT.